A selection of T cell receptor beta chains follows, all from one sample in a study of T cell changes during pregnancy in multiple sclerosis. Profiling relied on immunoSEQ multiplex PCR, and the TCRdb table lists in-frame clones only, not all of them. The data show some 42,000 clones, around nine tenths seen once. The sample consisted of CD4+ T cells from peripheral blood mononuclear cells, taken after pregnancy. The source of these receptors is a female donor with multiple sclerosis, enrolled in a pregnancy study. Both conserved end residues are part of each CDR3. D genes are given only for firm matches. Rows give clone size only sometimes, using once, few, many, or a class for an expanded clone.

V	J	D	size	DNA	CDR3
TRBV30	TRBJ1-6	TRBD1	.	TGTGCCTGGAGTCCGCGGACAGGGGATTACTATAATTCACCCCTCCACTTT	CAWSPRTGDYYNSPLHF
TRBV18	TRBJ1-1	.	.	TGTGCCAGCTCACCTTCGGGGTACTTCATGAACACTGAAGCTTTCTTT	CASSPSGYFMNTEAFF
TRBV19	TRBJ2-5	TRBD1	.	TGTGCCAGTAGTATAAGACAGGGGACCGTAGGGGAGACCCAGTACTTC	CASSIRQGTVGETQYF
TRBV29-1	TRBJ2-1	.	few	TGCAGCGTGGGACATTACAATGAGCAGTTCTTC	CSVGHYNEQFF
TRBV5-1	TRBJ2-3	TRBD2	.	TGCGCCAGCAGCCAGAATAGCGGGGGGGCGACAGATACGCAGTATTTT	CASSQNSGGATDTQYF
TRBV28	TRBJ2-1	TRBD2	.	TGTGCCAGCAGTTTACGGACTAGCGGACTCAATGAGCAGTTCTTC	CASSLRTSGLNEQFF
TRBV2	TRBJ1-2	TRBD1	.	TGTGCCAGCAGGGGACAGTTATCTGGCTACACCTTC	CASRGQLSGYTF
TRBV5-1	TRBJ2-2	.	.	TGCGCCAGCACAACTGGGGCCAACACCGGGGAGCTGTTTTTT	CASTTGANTGELFF
TRBV19	TRBJ1-2	TRBD1	.	TGTGCCAGTAGCAGCAGGGACAGCTATGGCTACACCTTC	CASSSRDSYGYTF
TRBV6-1	TRBJ1-5	TRBD1	.	TGTGCCAGCAGTGAAGGACAGGGGAATCGTCAGCCCCAGCATTTT	CASSEGQGNRQPQHF
TRBV7-8	TRBJ1-2	TRBD1	few	TGTGCCAGCAGCTTAGGGACAGGGGTTGCAGGTGGCTACACCTTC	CASSLGTGVAGGYTF
TRBV14	TRBJ1-4	TRBD1	.	TGTGCCAGCAGCCCCCGGGACAGCCTTGCTACAACTAATGAAAAACTGTTTTTT	CASSPRDSLATTNEKLFF
TRBV30	TRBJ1-1	.	.	TGTGCCTGGAGTGAAGGGGTGAACACTGAAGCTTTCTTT	CAWSEGVNTEAFF
TRBV19	TRBJ1-5	.	once	TGTGCCGCAGGGGACCGCCGCAATCAGCCCCAGCATTTT	CAAGDRRNQPQHF
TRBV2	TRBJ1-5	.	once	TGTGCCAGCAGTGAAACAGGCCTGGGGCAGCCCCAGCATTTT	CASSETGLGQPQHF
TRBV5-1	TRBJ2-3	.	.	TGCGCCAGCAGCTTGGAACTTCGGGGGGCCGGCGGGGATACGCAGTATTTT	CASSLELRGAGGDTQYF
TRBV30	TRBJ2-6	TRBD1	.	TGTGCCTTGGACAGGGGCTCTGGGGCCAACGTCCTGACTTTC	CALDRGSGANVLTF
TRBV7-3	TRBJ2-3	TRBD2	.	TGTGCCAGCAGCCCAAATCCTAGCGGGGTCGGCACAGATACGCAGTATTTT	CASSPNPSGVGTDTQYF
TRBV4-1	TRBJ1-4	.	once	TGCGCCAGCAGCCATATCCCGGGTTTGATTAACGAAAAACTGTTTTTT	CASSHIPGLINEKLFF
TRBV6-1	TRBJ2-7	TRBD1	.	TGTGCCAGCAACGTTCAGGGGGTATTAACCTACGAGCAGTACTTC	CASNVQGVLTYEQYF
TRBV5-1	TRBJ2-7	TRBD1	.	TGCGCCAGCAGCTGGGGACCGGGACAGGGAGTATACGAGCAGTACTTC	CASSWGPGQGVYEQYF
TRBV5-1	TRBJ1-4	.	.	TGCGCCAGCAGCCCCGGGGGGGCTCCCTACAATGAAAAACTGTTTTTT	CASSPGGAPYNEKLFF
TRBV6-5	TRBJ1-2	.	.	TGTGCCAGCAGTTACGGGCAGATCTATGGCTACACCTTC	CASSYGQIYGYTF
TRBV13	TRBJ1-6	.	.	TGTGCCAGCAGCTCAACAGGGAGTCGCTCACCCCTCCACTTT	CASSSTGSRSPLHF
TRBV28	TRBJ1-4	.	.	TGTGCCAGCAGTTTATTAGGACAGAAACTGTTTTTT	CASSLLGQKLFF
TRBV20-1	TRBJ2-1	.	.	TGCAGTGCTCGTAGCTACAATGAGCAGTTCTTC	CSARSYNEQFF
TRBV5-8	TRBJ1-2	TRBD1	once	TGTGCCAGCAGCTTGGACGTCGGGACAGGGTTTATCTATGGCTACACCTTC	CASSLDVGTGFIYGYTF
TRBV7-9	TRBJ1-3	TRBD1	.	TGTGCCAGCAGCTTGGGACAGGGGCTCGGGCCTGGAAACACCATATATTTT	CASSLGQGLGPGNTIYF
TRBV5-1	TRBJ2-7	TRBD1	.	TGCGCCAGCAGCTTGGGTCGGACAGGGCCATCTGACTACGAGCAGTACTTC	CASSLGRTGPSDYEQYF